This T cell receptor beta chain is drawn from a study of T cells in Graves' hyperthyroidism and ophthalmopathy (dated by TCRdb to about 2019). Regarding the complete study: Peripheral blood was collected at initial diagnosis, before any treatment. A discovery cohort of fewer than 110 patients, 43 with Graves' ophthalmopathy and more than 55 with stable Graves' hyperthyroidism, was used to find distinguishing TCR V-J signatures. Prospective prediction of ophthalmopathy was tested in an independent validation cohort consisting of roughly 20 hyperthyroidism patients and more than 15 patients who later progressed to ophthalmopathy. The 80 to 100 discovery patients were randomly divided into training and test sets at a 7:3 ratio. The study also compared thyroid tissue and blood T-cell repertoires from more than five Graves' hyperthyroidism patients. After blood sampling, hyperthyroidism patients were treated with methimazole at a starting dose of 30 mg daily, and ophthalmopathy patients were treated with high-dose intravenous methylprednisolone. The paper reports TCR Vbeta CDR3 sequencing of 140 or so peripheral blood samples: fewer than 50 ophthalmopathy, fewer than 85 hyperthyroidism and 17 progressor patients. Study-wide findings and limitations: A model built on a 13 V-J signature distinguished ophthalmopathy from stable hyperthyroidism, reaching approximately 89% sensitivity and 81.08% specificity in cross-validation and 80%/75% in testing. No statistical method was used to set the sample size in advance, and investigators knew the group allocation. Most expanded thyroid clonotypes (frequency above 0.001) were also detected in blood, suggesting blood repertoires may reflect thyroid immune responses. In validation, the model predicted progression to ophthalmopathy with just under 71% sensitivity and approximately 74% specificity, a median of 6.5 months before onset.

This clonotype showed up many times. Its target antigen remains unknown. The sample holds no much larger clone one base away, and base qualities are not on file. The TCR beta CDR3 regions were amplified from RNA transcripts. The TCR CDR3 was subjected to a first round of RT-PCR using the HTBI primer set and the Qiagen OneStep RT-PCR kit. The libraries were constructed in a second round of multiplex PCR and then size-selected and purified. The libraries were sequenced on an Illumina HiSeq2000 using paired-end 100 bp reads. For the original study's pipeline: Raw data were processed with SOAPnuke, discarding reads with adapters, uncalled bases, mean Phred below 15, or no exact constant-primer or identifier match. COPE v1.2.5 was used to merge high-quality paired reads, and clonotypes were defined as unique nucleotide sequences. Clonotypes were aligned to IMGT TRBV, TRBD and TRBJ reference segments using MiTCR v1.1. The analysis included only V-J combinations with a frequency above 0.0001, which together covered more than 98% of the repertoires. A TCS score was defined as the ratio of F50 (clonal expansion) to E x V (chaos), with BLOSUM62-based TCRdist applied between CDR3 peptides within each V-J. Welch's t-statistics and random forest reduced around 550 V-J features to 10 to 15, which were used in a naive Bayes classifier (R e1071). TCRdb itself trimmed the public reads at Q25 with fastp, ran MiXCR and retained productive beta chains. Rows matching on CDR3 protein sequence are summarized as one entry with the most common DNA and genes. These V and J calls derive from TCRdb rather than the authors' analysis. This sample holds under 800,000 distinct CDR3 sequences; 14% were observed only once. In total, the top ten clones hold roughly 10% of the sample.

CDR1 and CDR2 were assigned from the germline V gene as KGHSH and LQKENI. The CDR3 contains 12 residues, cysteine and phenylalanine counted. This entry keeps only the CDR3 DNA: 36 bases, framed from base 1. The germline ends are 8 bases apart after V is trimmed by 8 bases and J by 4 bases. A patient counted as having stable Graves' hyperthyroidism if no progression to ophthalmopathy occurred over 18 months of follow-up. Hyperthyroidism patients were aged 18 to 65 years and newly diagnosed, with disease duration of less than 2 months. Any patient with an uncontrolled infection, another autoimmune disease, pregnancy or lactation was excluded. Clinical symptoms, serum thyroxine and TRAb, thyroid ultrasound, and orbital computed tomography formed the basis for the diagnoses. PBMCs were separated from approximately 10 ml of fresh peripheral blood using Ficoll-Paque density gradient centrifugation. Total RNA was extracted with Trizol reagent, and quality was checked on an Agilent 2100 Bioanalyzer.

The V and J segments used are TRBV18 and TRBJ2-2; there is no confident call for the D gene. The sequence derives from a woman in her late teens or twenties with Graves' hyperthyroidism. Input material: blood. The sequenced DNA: TGTGCCAGCAGTCCCAGCACCGGGGAGCTGTTTTTT. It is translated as CASSPSTGELFF.